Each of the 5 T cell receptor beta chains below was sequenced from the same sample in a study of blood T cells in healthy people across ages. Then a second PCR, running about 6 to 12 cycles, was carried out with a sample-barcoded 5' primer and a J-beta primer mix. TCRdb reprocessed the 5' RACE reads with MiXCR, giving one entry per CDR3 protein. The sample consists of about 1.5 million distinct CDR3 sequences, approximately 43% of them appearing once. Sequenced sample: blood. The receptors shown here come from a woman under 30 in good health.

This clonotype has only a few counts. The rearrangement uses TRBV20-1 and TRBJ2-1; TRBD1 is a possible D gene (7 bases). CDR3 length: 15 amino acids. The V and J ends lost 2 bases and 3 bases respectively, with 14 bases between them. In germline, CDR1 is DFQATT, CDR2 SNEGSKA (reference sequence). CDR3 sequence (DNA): TGCAGTGCTAGACGGGGGTGGGACAGCTACAATGAGCAGTTCTTC. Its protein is CSARRGWDSYNEQFF.

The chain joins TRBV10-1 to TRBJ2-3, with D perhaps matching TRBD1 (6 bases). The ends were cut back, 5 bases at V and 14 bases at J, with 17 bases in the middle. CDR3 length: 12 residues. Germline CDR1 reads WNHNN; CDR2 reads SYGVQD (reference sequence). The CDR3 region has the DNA TGCGCCAGCAGTCCGGGTGGGACATGGTCGTATTTT. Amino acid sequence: CASSPGGTWSYF.

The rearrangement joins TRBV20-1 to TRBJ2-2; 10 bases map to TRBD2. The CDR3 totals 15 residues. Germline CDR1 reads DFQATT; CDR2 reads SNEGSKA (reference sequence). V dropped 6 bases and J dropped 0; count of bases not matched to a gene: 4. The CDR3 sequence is CSAERGGSNTGELFF. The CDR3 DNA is TGCAGTGCCGAGCGGGGGGGTTCGAACACCGGGGAGCTGTTTTTT.

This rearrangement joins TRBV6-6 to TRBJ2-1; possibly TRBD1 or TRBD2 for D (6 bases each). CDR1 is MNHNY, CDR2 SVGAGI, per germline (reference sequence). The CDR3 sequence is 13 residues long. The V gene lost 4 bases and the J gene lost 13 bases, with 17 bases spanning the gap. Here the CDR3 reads CASSSGGGETQFF. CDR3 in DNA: TGTGCCAGCAGTTCCGGGGGCGGGGAGACCCAGTTCTTC.

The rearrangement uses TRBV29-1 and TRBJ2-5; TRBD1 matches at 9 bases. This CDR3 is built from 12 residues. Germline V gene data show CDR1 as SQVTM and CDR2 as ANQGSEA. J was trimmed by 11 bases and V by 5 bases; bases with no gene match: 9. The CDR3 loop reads CSVRTGDAGQYF. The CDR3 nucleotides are TGCAGCGTTCGGACAGGGGACGCTGGGCAGTACTTC.